Sequencing of this T cell receptor (beta chain) was carried out in a study of OX40 agonist ivuxolimab in advanced cancers. Study as a whole: The mean age was 60 years, ranging from 23 to 79, with around four fifths of participants male. Whole-study findings and limits: Within 6 weeks, CD4+ and CD8+ blood T cells expanded clonally at 0.1 to 3.0 mg/kg.

Assay: immunoSEQ multiplex PCR; the TCRdb copy retains only in-frame clones and omits some. The sample shows approximately 13,000 clones, roughly two thirds of them seen only once. Unmatched junction bases numbered 4, after V lost 5 bases and J lost 2 bases. The CDR3 length is 14 residues. Germline V gene data show CDR1 as MNHEY and CDR2 as SMNVEV (reference sequence). In regard to this clone: Its cognate antigen is unknown.

This sample comprised CD4+ or CD8+ T cells sorted from blood, obtained in a trial of the OX40 agonist ivuxolimab. The clonotype comes from an adult with an advanced solid tumor such as melanoma, head and neck, liver or kidney cancer. The chain is built from TRBV27 and TRBJ2-7; 9 positions match TRBD1. This CDR3 reads CASSGQGSAYEQYF. The CDR3 nucleotides read TGTGCCAGCAGTGGACAGGGGAGTGCCTACGAGCAGTACTTC.